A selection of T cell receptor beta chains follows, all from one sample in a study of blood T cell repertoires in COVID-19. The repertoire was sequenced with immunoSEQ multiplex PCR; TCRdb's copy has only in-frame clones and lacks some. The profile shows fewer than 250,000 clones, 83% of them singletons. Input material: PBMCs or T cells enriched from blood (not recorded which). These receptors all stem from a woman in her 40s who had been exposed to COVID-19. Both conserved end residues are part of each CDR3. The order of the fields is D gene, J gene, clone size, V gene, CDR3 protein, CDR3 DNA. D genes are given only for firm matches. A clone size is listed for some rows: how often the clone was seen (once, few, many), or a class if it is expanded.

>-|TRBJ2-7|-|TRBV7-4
CASSLPLRTGIYEQYF
TGTGCCAGCAGCTTACCCCTGAGAACCGGGATCTACGAGCAGTACTTC
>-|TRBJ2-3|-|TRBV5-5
CASSLRRGRDTDTQYF
TGTGCCAGCAGCTTGAGGAGGGGGCGGGACACAGATACGCAGTATTTT
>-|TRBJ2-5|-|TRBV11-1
CATQRGGAETQYF
TGTGCCACCCAAAGAGGGGGGGCGGAGACCCAGTACTTC
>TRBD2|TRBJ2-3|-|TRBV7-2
CASSLLAGGLGTDTQYF
TGTGCCAGCAGCTTACTAGCGGGGGGGCTGGGCACAGATACGCAGTATTTT
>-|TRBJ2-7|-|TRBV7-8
CASSRIPGYEQYF
TGTGCCAGCAGCCGAATCCCGGGCTACGAGCAGTACTTC
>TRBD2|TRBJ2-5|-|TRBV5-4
CASSRGVSGETQYF
TGTGCCAGCAGCAGGGGAGTTAGCGGGGAGACCCAGTACTTC
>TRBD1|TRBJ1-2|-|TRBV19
CASSGTGNGYTF
TGTGCCAGTAGTGGGACAGGGAATGGCTACACCTTC
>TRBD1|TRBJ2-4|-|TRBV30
CAWRGTGQSIQYF
TGTGCCTGGAGAGGGACAGGGCAAAGCATTCAGTACTTC
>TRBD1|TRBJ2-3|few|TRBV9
CASSPRQGAFSDTQYF
TGTGCCAGCAGCCCTCGACAGGGGGCGTTTTCAGATACGCAGTATTTT
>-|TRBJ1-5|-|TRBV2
CASSEALRAQHF
TGTGCCAGCAGTGAAGCGCTGAGGGCCCAGCATTTT
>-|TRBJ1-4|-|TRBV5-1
CASSFLAGLNEKLFF
TGCGCCAGCAGCTTTTTGGCAGGGCTAAATGAAAAACTGTTTTTT